One and the same sample provided the 21 T cell receptor beta chains below, sequenced in a study of blood T cell repertoires in COVID-19. The method was immunoSEQ multiplex PCR; TCRdb's version includes in-frame clones alone and lacks a portion of them. The sample holds around 50,000 clones, roughly 86% seen once. The sample taken for sequencing was peripheral blood. The source is a man aged 60 to 69 with active or convalescent COVID-19.

This clone was detected a few times. Different DNA sequences within this sample yield the same CDR3. V usage is TRBV5-1 and J usage is TRBJ1-1; D is unresolved. The V end was cut by 1 base, the J end by 3 bases, with 7 bases between. The CDR3 is 13 amino acids. Germline CDR1 reads SGHRS; CDR2 reads YFSETQ. The CDR3 region has the DNA TGCGCCAGCAGCTTGAAACTGGACACTGAAGCTTTCTTT. The encoded protein is CASSLKLDTEAFF.

This chain links TRBV27 with TRBJ1-6, with 7 positions matching TRBD1. Unmatched junction bases numbered 4, after V lost 3 bases and J lost 5 bases. This CDR3 has 15 residues. Germline-derived CDR1 and CDR2 are MNHEY and SMNVEV (reference sequence). The CDR3 is CASSFGQVDNSPLHF. CDR3 DNA sequence: TGTGCCAGCAGTTTCGGACAGGTTGATAATTCACCCCTCCACTTT.

The chain employs TRBV7-9 and TRBJ2-7; D possibly corresponds to TRBD2 (6 bases). Looked up from germline, CDR1 is SEHNR and CDR2 is FQNEAQ (reference sequence). V lost 5 bases and J lost 11, with 13 bases in between. This CDR3 spans 11 amino acids. CDR3 residues: CASSADGSEYF. CDR3 nucleotide sequence: TGTGCCAGCAGCGCGGACGGGAGCGAGTACTTC.

The gene calls are TRBV7-2 and TRBJ1-6; TRBD1 aligns across 7 bases. Looked up from germline, CDR1 is SGHTA and CDR2 is FQGNSA. CDR3 length equals 15 residues. Trimming removed 5 bases from V and 10 bases from J; junction bases left unmatched: 11. The CDR3, as DNA: TGTGCCAGCAGCCGGACAGGATCCTTTTACTCACCCCTCCACTTT. Protein: CASSRTGSFYSPLHF.

This clone was observed a few times. This chain joins TRBV19 and TRBJ1-1; 7 nucleotides match TRBD1. CDR1 and CDR2 from the germline V gene are LNHDA and SQIVND (reference sequence). With 3 bases clipped from V and 2 bases from J, the junction kept 6 bases outside the gene matches. CDR3 length: 15 residues. The CDR3 here is CASSIPRDSNTEAFF. The CDR3 DNA sequence: TGTGCCAGTAGTATCCCCCGGGACAGCAACACTGAAGCTTTCTTT.

Only a few counts were recorded for this clone. The genes are TRBV7-9 and TRBJ2-2, with 8 positions matching TRBD2. The V gene's germline CDR1 is SEHNR and CDR2 FQNEAQ (reference sequence). V was pared by 5 bases and J by 5 bases, with 10 bases of the junction left unmatched. This CDR3 region has 16 residues. The CDR3 DNA reads as TGTGCCAGCAGCGGACACTCGGGACTAGTGACCGGGGAGCTGTTTTTT. Its translation is CASSGHSGLVTGELFF.

The CDR3 DNA sequence: TGCGCCAGCAGCTTGGACGACGGGACCGGGGAGCTGTTTTTT. Translated, it gives CASSLDDGTGELFF. J is TRBJ2-2 and V is TRBV5-1; D call uncertain. Germline V gene data show CDR1 as SGHRS and CDR2 as YFSETQ. Trimming cost V 0 bases and J 5 bases, with 8 bases left between them. The CDR3 covers 14 residues.

The rearrangement uses TRBV4-1 and TRBJ2-7, with 8 bases that match TRBD1. Germline CDR1 MGHRA, CDR2 YSYEKL. V was clipped by 0 bases and J by 3 bases; unmatched bases: 4. The CDR3 has 15 residues. CDR3 nucleotides: TGCGCCAGCAGCCAAGACGCACAGGGGGTCTACGAGCAGTACTTC. Residues: CASSQDAQGVYEQYF.

The chain has TRBV21-1 and TRBJ2-7; no check of the table's D call, TRBD1, against the DNA was made. TRBV21-1 is a pseudogene segment. The CDR3 consists of 16 residues. CDR3 sequence reads: CASSSAYGHKGYEQYF. CDR3 in DNA: TGTGCCAGCAGCTCCGCTTATGGGCACAAGGGGTACGAGCAGTACTTC.

This clone was seen once. This rearrangement joins TRBV5-6 to TRBJ1-5, with D perhaps matching TRBD1 (6 bases). The CDR3 has 15 amino acids. The germline V gene has CDR1 SGHDT and CDR2 YYEEEE. Trimming shortened V by 2 bases and J by 4 bases, and 13 bases separated the two germline ends. The CDR3 nucleotides read TGTGCCAGCAGCTTTGGACCAACAGGGAATCAGCCCCAGCATTTT. Protein sequence: CASSFGPTGNQPQHF.

This clone was picked up one time. The chain combines TRBV7-9 with TRBJ2-3; possibly TRBD2 for D (6 bases). Germline V gene data show CDR1 as SEHNR and CDR2 as FQNEAQ (reference sequence). The ends were cut back, 2 bases at V and 1 base at J, with 7 bases in the middle. The CDR3 covers 14 residues. The CDR3 spells CASSLTGGTDTQYF. In DNA, the CDR3 is TGTGCCAGCAGCTTAACGGGGGGCACAGATACGCAGTATTTT. The variable domain in full, completed from reference TRBV7-9 and TRBJ2-3, reads DTGVSQNPRHKITKRGQNVTFRCDPISEHNRLYWYRQTLGQGPEFLTYFQNEAQLEKSRLLSDRFSAERPKGSFSTLEIQRTEQGDSAMYLCASSLTGGTDTQYFGPGTRLTVL.

The chain links TRBV7-9 to TRBJ1-1, with a tentative D call TRBD1 (6 bases). CDR3 length: 14 amino acids. With 5 bases removed from V and 4 bases from J, the gap between germline ends came to 14 bases. Germline CDR1 SEHNR, CDR2 FQNEAQ (reference sequence). The chain's CDR3 is CASSTTGIVTEAFF. CDR3 DNA sequence: TGTGCCAGCAGCACAACAGGGATCGTCACTGAAGCTTTCTTT.

The V gene is TRBV10-3, the J gene TRBJ1-2, with unresolved D. The CDR3 totals 14 residues. The V gene's germline CDR1 is ENHRY and CDR2 SYGVKD. Trimming pared 3 bases from V and 4 bases from J, leaving 12 bases between. CDR3 DNA: TGTGCCATCAGTGATTCACCAACAGTCTATGGCTACACCTTC. As protein: CAISDSPTVYGYTF.

V is TRBV10-3 and J is TRBJ1-2, with D perhaps TRBD1 (6 bases). The V gene lost 4 bases and the J gene lost 2 bases, with 8 bases spanning the gap. The CDR3 is 13 residues long. The germline gives CDR1 ENHRY, CDR2 SYGVKD. DNA of the CDR3: TGTGCCATCAGTGTACAGGGAAACTATGGCTACACCTTC. Its translation is CAISVQGNYGYTF.

V is TRBV9 and J is TRBJ2-1; 13 bases map to TRBD2. CDR1 and CDR2 (germline): SGDLS, YYNGEE. V gave up 0 bases and J gave up 10 bases; unmatched junction bases: 7. The CDR3 contains 16 residues. CDR3 protein: CASSVAGTSGAGEQFF. The CDR3 coding sequence is TGTGCCAGCAGCGTAGCCGGGACTAGCGGGGCCGGAGAGCAGTTCTTC.

The J gene is TRBJ2-1, the V gene TRBV10-3, with D possibly being TRBD1 (8 bases). Per the germline V gene, CDR1 is ENHRY and CDR2 is SYGVKD. CDR3 length equals 14 residues. Trimming left V 6 bases short and J 4 bases short, with 13 bases between. CDR3 nucleotides: TGTGCCATCAGAAGCGGGACAGGATACAATGAGCAGTTCTTC. This codes for CAIRSGTGYNEQFF.

This clone came up a few times. The chain couples TRBV6-6 to TRBJ2-5, with TRBD1 identical over 8 bases. Unmatched junction bases numbered 9, after V lost 6 bases and J lost 6 bases. The CDR3 contains 14 residues. The germline V gene has CDR1 MNHNY and CDR2 SVGAGI (reference sequence). DNA of the CDR3: TGTGCCAGCAGCCAATCAGGGGGCGCGAAGACCCAGTACTTC. It specifies CASSQSGGAKTQYF.

In this sample, this clone turned up a few times. The chain employs TRBV18 and TRBJ2-3, with D hard to call. The V end lost 1 base, the J end lost 0 bases, and 5 bases lay between the germline ends. There are 14 residues in the CDR3. Germline CDR1 reads KGHSH; CDR2 reads LQKENI. This chain's CDR3 is CASSPRPSTDTQYF. The CDR3 DNA follows: TGTGCCAGCTCACCACGTCCGAGCACAGATACGCAGTATTTT.

The genes are TRBV5-1 and TRBJ2-1; D perhaps matches TRBD2 (7 bases). Germline CDR1 reads SGHRS; CDR2 reads YFSETQ. CDR3 length: 15 amino acids. The V and J ends lost 3 bases and 8 bases respectively, with 18 bases between them. In nucleotides, the CDR3 is TGCGCCAGCAGCTCAGGGATCGGGGGGCGCTATGAGCAGTTCTTC. This translates into CASSSGIGGRYEQFF.

The CDR3 loop reads CASSYSKPEQTQYF. In DNA, the CDR3 is TGTGCCAGCAGTTACTCGAAGCCCGAACAGACCCAGTACTTC. This rearrangement joins TRBV6-5 to TRBJ2-5; no firm D call. Trimming cost V 0 bases and J 6 bases, with 11 bases left between them. Germline V lookup: CDR1 MNHEY, CDR2 SVGAGI. This CDR3 is 14 amino acids long.

This clone qualifies as medium-sized. This rearrangement joins TRBV2 to TRBJ1-4; a possible D gene is TRBD1 (5 bases). This CDR3 is built from 15 residues. With 5 bases removed from V and 2 bases from J, the gap between germline ends came to 12 bases. Germline lookup yields CDR1 SNHLY and CDR2 FYNNEI. The DNA for the CDR3 is TGTGCCAGCAGTAACAAGGGGTCGACTAATGAAAAACTGTTTTTT. The encoded protein is CASSNKGSTNEKLFF. Drawing the rest from reference TRBV2 and TRBJ1-4, the complete variable domain is EPEVTQTPSHQVTQMGQEVILRCVPISNHLYFYWYRQILGQKVEFLVSFYNNEISEKSEIFDDQFSVERPDGSNFTLKIRSTKLEDSAMYFCASSNKGSTNEKLFFGSGTQLSVL.